This T cell receptor (beta chain) stems from a study of shared T cell receptors in the human thymus. Clones were sequenced by immunoSEQ multiplex PCR, and TCRdb holds only the in-frame ones, with some missing. In the table there are 630,000 or so clones, over 75% of which are singletons. V lost 5 bases to trimming and J lost 2 bases; unmatched junction nucleotides: 9. Per germline, CDR1 SGHVT and CDR2 SQSDAQ. This CDR3 spans 17 amino acids. These data are also associated with another study on human thymus T cells.

The receptor was isolated from a boy less than two years old with a congenital heart defect. The chain employs TRBV7-4 and TRBJ1-1; 12 positions agree with TRBD1. The sequenced sample was thymocytes. CDR3 amino acids: CASSPGTGGHHNTEAFF. In DNA form, the CDR3 reads TGTGCCAGCAGCCCCGGGACAGGGGGCCACCATAACACTGAAGCTTTCTTT.